The clone carrying this TCR beta chain was observed a few times. This entry is derived from a study of T cells after yellow fever vaccination. V shed 3 bases and J 5 bases; nucleotides not matched to a gene: 8. This CDR3 spans 16 amino acids. The V gene's germline CDR1 is ENHRY and CDR2 SYGVKD. MiXCR was run by TCRdb on the 5' RACE reads, yielding one entry per CDR3 protein. The sample shows 500,000 to 700,000 distinct CDR3 sequences, approximately 21% of them seen only once. This TCR was recovered from a man between 25 and 39 years old who received the YFV17D yellow fever vaccine. The sample here was PBMCs, taken 15 days after the yellow fever booster vaccination. The chain joins TRBV10-3 to TRBJ2-5, with 11 positions matching TRBD2. Here the CDR3 DNA reads TGTGCCATCAGTGAACCTAATAGCGGGAGGGGGGAGACCCAGTACTTC. Protein product: CAISEPNSGRGETQYF.